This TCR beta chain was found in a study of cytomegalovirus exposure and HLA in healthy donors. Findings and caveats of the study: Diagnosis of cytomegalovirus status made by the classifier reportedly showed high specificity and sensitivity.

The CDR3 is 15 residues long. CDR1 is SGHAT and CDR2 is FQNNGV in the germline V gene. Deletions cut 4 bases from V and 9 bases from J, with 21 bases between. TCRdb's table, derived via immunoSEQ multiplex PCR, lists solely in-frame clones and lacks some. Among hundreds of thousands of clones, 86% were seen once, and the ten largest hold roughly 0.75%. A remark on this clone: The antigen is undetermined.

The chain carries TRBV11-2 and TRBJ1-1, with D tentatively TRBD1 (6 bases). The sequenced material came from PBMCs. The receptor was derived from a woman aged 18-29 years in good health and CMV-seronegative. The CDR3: CASSSDGGAVLKAFF. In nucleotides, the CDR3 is TGTGCCAGCAGCTCTGACGGGGGGGCTGTCCTGAAAGCTTTCTTT.